This T cell receptor (delta chain) was documented in a study of Vδ1+ human thymocytes. Study-wide results and limits: Thymic TRG and TRD repertoires appeared highly polyclonal.

RNA was extracted from the cells and then reverse transcribed. CDR3 amplicons came from multiplex PCR with pooled V-gene forward and constant-region reverse primers. TCRdb re-called the multiplex PCR reads using CATT. The data contain fewer than 25,000 delta-chain clones, roughly 8% of them singletons. The CDR3 sequence is 20 residues long. The ends lost 1 base at V and 0 bases at J; junction bases unmatched: 17. Germline V CDR1 and CDR2: TSWWSYY, QGS. This clone was picked up a small number of times. Its antigen is still unknown. The clonotype comes from a child in the first two years of life who had congenital heart surgery. The sample comprised Vdelta1+ gamma-delta thymocytes from the thymus. Subset in this sample: FACS-sorted CD3+ TCRalphabeta- TCRVdelta1+ TCRVdelta2- thymocytes. V is TRDV1 and J is TRDJ1; TRDD3 matches at 7 bases. The CDR3 sequence: CALGEQPRWIRPRYTDKLIF. As DNA, the CDR3 is TGTGCTCTTGGGGAACAACCAAGATGGATACGTCCCAGGTACACCGATAAACTCATCTTT.